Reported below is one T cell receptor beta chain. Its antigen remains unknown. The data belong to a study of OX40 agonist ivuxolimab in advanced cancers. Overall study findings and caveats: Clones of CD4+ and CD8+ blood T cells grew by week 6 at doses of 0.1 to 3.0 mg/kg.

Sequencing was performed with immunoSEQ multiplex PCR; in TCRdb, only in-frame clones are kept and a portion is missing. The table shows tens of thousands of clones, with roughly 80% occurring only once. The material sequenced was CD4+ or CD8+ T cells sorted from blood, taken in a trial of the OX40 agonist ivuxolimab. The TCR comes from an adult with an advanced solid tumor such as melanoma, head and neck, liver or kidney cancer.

The CDR3 here is CASSSAGTSVSEQFF. The DNA for the CDR3 is TGCGCCAGCAGCTCGGCCGGGACTAGCGTTAGCGAGCAGTTCTTC. The chain carries TRBV5-1 and TRBJ2-1; 10 bases line up with TRBD2. Germline V gene sequence: CDR1 SGHRS, CDR2 YFSETQ. Unmatched junction bases numbered 10, after V lost 3 bases and J lost 10 bases. The CDR3 contains 15 residues.